A selection of T cell receptor beta chains follows, all from one sample in a study of CD8+CD57+ T cells in acquired aplastic anemia. Via MiXCR, TCRdb re-called the reads, giving one row per CDR3 protein. The sample has more than 150,000 distinct CDR3 sequences, approximately 49% seen once. Sequencing was done on a sample of sorted CD4+, CD8+, or CD8+CD57+ T cells (not recorded which) from PBMCs. The origin of the receptors is a human donor in good health. Both conserved end residues are part of each CDR3. D genes are given only for firm matches.

V,J,D,CDR3
TRBV20-1,TRBJ2-7,TRBD2,CSANPRAGLTSDEQYF
TRBV5-6,TRBJ2-5,NA,CASSLGQREETQYF
TRBV6-1,TRBJ1-2,NA,CASSQDTAPYGYTF
TRBV20-1,TRBJ2-5,TRBD2,CSARGEAGDQETQYF
TRBV10-3,TRBJ2-5,NA,CAISEEGRQETQYF
TRBV5-6,TRBJ1-6,NA,CASSPNRSREKPLHF
TRBV7-2,TRBJ1-1,NA,CASRRQLNTEAFF
TRBV2,TRBJ2-1,NA,CASSGDLWMNEQFF
TRBV2,TRBJ2-7,NA,CASRLGFFEQYF
TRBV6-1,TRBJ2-3,TRBD1,CASSEALLGDRGKDTQYF
TRBV12-3/TRBV12-4,TRBJ1-2,NA,CASRFAMADYGYTF
TRBV10-3,TRBJ1-1,TRBD1,CAIRGQNLMNTEAFF
TRBV20-1,TRBJ2-5,NA,CSARAFSGEQETQYF
TRBV29-1,TRBJ2-3,TRBD2,CSVAAGGHTDTQYF
TRBV24-1,TRBJ1-5,NA,CATSEAGINQPQHF
TRBV5-1,TRBJ2-1,NA,CASSLVGGPAYNEQFF
TRBV3-1,TRBJ1-1,TRBD1,CASSHRQGMNTEAFF
TRBV3-1,TRBJ2-7,NA,CASSQVDYEQYF
TRBV25-1,TRBJ1-1,NA,CASSEGHNMNTEAFF
TRBV20-1,TRBJ2-5,TRBD2,CSADRGLAETQYF
TRBV28,TRBJ2-3,NA,CASSPRFPMGDTQYF
TRBV14,TRBJ1-2,NA,CASSQEGGVYGYTF
TRBV19,TRBJ2-3,TRBD1,CASRDVGGQGTDTQYF
TRBV19,TRBJ1-3,NA,CASSTPRGSGNTIYF
TRBV4-1,TRBJ1-6,TRBD1,CASSQVQGSKNSPLHF
TRBV15,TRBJ1-1,TRBD1,CATWDRGSGTEAFF
TRBV28,TRBJ1-2,NA,CASSGTGKRGYTF
TRBV2,TRBJ1-6,NA,CASRDTSPYNSPLHF
TRBV7-7,TRBJ2-1,TRBD2,CASSLTLGGNEQFF
TRBV7-6,TRBJ2-1,TRBD2,CASRSSGSDEQFF
TRBV20-1,TRBJ1-6,NA,CSASPGLTGSSPLHF
TRBV7-6,TRBJ2-6,TRBD1,CASSLGQSGANVLTF
TRBV7-9,TRBJ2-2,TRBD2,CASSFGLAGELFF
TRBV5-1,TRBJ2-1,NA,CASSLGGYEQFF
TRBV4-1,TRBJ2-1,NA,CASSQIGGSYNEQFF
TRBV7-4,TRBJ2-1,NA,CASSLVSGEQFF
TRBV7-6,TRBJ2-3,NA,CASRISNTDTQYF
TRBV2,TRBJ1-2,NA,CASSDSGGKRGYTF
TRBV7-9,TRBJ2-6,TRBD1,CASSTATGTGVSGANVLTF